These 8 T cell receptor beta chains were all obtained from the same sample, sequenced in a study of response to subunit inactivated influenza vaccine. Each CDR3 protein gets one entry after TCRdb re-called the RT-PCR reads with MiXCR. This table has 750,000 to 850,000 distinct CDR3 sequences, about 18% appearing once. The specimen comprised PBMCs from blood, sampled 4 to 6 days after vaccination. The source of these receptors is a man aged 50-59 years who received an inactivated influenza vaccine.

A few counts support this clonotype. The genes are TRBV5-1 and TRBJ1-4, with D unclear. There are 13 residues in the CDR3. The germline CDR1 and CDR2 sequences are SGHRS and YFSETQ. Between the trimmed V and J ends, which lost 4 bases and 8 bases, there was a span of 12 bases. CDR3 in DNA: TGCGCCAGCAGCCCCGGCGTCGCAGAAAAACTGTTTTTT. It yields the protein CASSPGVAEKLFF. The variable domain in full, completed from reference TRBV5-1 and TRBJ1-4, reads KAGVTQTPRYLIKTRGQQVTLSCSPISGHRSVSWYQQTPGQGLQFLFEYFSETQRNKGNFPGRFSGRQFSNSRSEMNVSTLELGDSALYLCASSPGVAEKLFFGSGTQLSVL.

This clonotype was seen more than once but under ten times. The chain recombines TRBV5-1 with TRBJ2-1; TRBD2 aligns across 9 bases. This CDR3 region has 17 residues. V was pared by 0 bases and J by 1 base, with 5 bases of the junction left unmatched. CDR1 is SGHRS, CDR2 YFSETQ, per germline. This CDR3 reads CASSLALAGKSYNEQFF. The CDR3 nucleotides are TGCGCCAGCAGCTTGGCTCTAGCGGGGAAATCCTACAATGAGCAGTTCTTC.

This chain links TRBV5-5 with TRBJ2-1; 7 bases fit TRBD1. CDR3 size: 16 residues. The V gene end was trimmed by 7 bases and the J gene end by 0 bases; junction bases not matched to a gene: 10. Germline V gene lookup returns CDR1 SGHKS and CDR2 YYEKEE (reference sequence). The CDR3 sequence: CASALDWDSSYNEQFF. CDR3 nucleotides: TGTGCCAGCGCCCTTGACTGGGACAGCTCCTACAATGAGCAGTTCTTC.

The chain links TRBV20-1 to TRBJ1-5, with TRBD1 matching 8 bases. From germline, CDR1 is DFQATT and CDR2 SNEGSKA (reference sequence). The junction had 10 bases not matched to a gene; V was cut back by 0 bases and J by 6 bases. The CDR3 contains 16 residues. CDR3 nucleotides: TGCAGTGCTAGAGAACCCGGCGGACAGGGCAGTCAGCCCCAGCATTTT. This codes for CSAREPGGQGSQPQHF.

The V gene is TRBV29-1, the J gene TRBJ1-1, with D perhaps TRBD1 (5 bases). Trimming cost V 7 bases and J 7 bases, with 13 bases left between them. Germline V CDR1 and CDR2: SQVTM, ANQGSEA. The CDR3 is 11 residues long. DNA of the CDR3: TGCAGCGGGGGGGGGTTGGGTGAAGCTTTCTTT. The encoded protein is CSGGGLGEAFF.

The chain joins TRBV7-9 to TRBJ2-7; D possibly corresponds to TRBD1 (6 bases). Germline values: CDR1 SEHNR, CDR2 FQNEAQ (reference sequence). V shed 2 bases and J shed 1 base, with 12 bases lying between them. CDR3 size: 15 residues. The CDR3 nucleotides read TGTGCCAGCAGCTTAAGACAGGAAGCTTCCTACGAGCAGTACTTC. Protein product: CASSLRQEASYEQYF.

This clonotype was observed a handful of times. The chain couples TRBV28 to TRBJ2-3; weak D call: TRBD2 (6 bases). CDR1 is MDHEN, CDR2 SYDVKM, per germline. With 7 bases removed from V and 0 bases from J, the gap between germline ends came to 17 bases. CDR3 length equals 16 residues. In DNA form, the CDR3 reads TGTGCCAGCACGCCCCCAGCTAGCGCCAGCACAGATACGCAGTATTTT. Translation gives CASTPPASASTDTQYF. Looking up the rest from reference TRBV28 and TRBJ2-3 gives the full variable domain: DVKVTQSSRYLVKRTGEKVFLECVQDMDHENMFWYRQDPGLGLRLIYFSYDVKMKEKGDIPEGYSVSREKKERFSLILESASTNQTSMYLCASTPPASASTDTQYFGPGTRLTVL.

In its sample, this clonotype was seen a few times. This chain links TRBV10-3 with TRBJ2-3; D gene unclear. Trimming took 3 bases from V and 0 from J, leaving 13 bases between them. Germline V CDR1 and CDR2: ENHRY, SYGVKD. The CDR3 has 16 residues. CDR3: CAISEGRMTSTDTQYF. In DNA form, the CDR3 reads TGTGCCATCAGTGAAGGCAGGATGACTAGCACAGATACGCAGTATTTT.